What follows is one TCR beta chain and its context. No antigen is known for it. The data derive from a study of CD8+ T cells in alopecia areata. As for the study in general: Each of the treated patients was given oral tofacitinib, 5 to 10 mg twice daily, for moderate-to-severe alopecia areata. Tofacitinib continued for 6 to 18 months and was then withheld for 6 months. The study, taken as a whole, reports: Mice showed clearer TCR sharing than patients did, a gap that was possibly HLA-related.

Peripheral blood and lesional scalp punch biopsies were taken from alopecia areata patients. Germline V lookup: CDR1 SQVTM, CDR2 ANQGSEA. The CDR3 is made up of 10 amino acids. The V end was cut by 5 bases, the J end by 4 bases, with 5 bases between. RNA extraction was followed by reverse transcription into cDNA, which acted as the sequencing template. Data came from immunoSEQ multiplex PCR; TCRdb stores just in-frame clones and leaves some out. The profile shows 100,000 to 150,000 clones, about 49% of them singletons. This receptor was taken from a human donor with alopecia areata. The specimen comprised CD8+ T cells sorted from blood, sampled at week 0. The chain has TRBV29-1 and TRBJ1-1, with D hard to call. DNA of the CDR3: TGCAGCGTTTCCGGCACTGAAGCTTTCTTT. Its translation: CSVSGTEAFF.